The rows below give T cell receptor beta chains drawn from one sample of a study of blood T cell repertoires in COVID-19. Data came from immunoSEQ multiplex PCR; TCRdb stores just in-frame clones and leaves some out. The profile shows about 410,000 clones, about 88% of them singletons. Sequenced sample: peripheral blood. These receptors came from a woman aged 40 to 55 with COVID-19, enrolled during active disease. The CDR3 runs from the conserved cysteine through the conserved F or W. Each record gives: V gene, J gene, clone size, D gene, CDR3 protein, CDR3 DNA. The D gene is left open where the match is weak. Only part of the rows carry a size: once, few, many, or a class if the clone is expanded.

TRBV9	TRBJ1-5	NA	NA	CASSVVGARLNQPQHF	TGTGCCAGCAGCGTAGTGGGGGCTAGACTAAATCAGCCCCAGCATTTT
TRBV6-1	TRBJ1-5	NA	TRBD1	CASSEFGQGVQPQHF	TGTGCCAGCAGTGAATTCGGACAGGGGGTTCAGCCCCAGCATTTT
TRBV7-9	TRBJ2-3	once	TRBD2	CASSFRRLATDTQYF	TGTGCCAGCAGCTTTCGGAGACTAGCGACAGATACGCAGTATTTT
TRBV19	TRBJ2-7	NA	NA	CASSRPEDYEQYF	TGTGCCAGTAGTCGGCCAGAGGACTACGAGCAGTACTTC
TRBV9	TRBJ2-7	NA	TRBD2	CASSVGGSGRYYEQYF	TGTGCCAGCAGCGTAGGAGGTAGCGGGAGGTACTACGAGCAGTACTTC
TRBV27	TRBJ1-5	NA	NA	CASSSGQSKEPQHF	TGTGCCAGCAGCTCTGGACAGTCCAAGGAGCCCCAGCATTTT
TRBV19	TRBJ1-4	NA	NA	CASSIDQGGVGEKLFF	TGTGCCAGTAGTATAGATCAAGGGGGTGTGGGTGAAAAACTGTTTTTT
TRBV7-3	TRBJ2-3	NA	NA	CASSLGAGADTQYF	TGTGCCAGCAGCTTGGGGGCGGGAGCAGATACGCAGTATTTT
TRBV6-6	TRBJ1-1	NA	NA	CASSYGQNTEAFF	TGTGCCAGCAGTTACGGACAGAACACTGAAGCTTTCTTT
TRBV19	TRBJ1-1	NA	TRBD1	CASGRQGTEAFF	TGTGCCAGTGGGCGACAGGGGACTGAAGCTTTCTTT
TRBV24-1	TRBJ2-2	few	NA	CATSDLRGGPNTGELFF	TGTGCCACCAGTGATTTGCGGGGAGGACCGAACACCGGGGAGCTGTTTTTT
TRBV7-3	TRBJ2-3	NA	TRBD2	CASSLVAGGPGGTDTQYF	TGTGCCAGCAGCTTAGTCGCGGGAGGCCCCGGAGGCACAGATACGCAGTATTTT